This TCR beta chain is from a study of graft-versus-host responses after intestinal transplantation. Across the study: Recipients across the board were started on anti-thymocyte globulin induction, then kept on tacrolimus and steroids for roughly 3 years.

This clone was seen a few times. What it binds is not known. This table comes from immunoSEQ multiplex PCR, and its TCRdb copy is limited to in-frame clones, with some not included. This table holds roughly 120,000 clones, 90% found once. General study findings and limits: Some patients had graft-donor T cell macrochimerism. In their allografts, the ratios of graft-versus-host to host-versus-graft T cell clones were high.

The receptor was derived from a human donor who received an intestinal transplant. Source: unstimulated CD4+ T cells sorted from spleen or lymph node cells, taken before intestinal transplant.

Written as DNA, the CDR3 is TGTGCCAGCCTTCGACAGGGGAGAATTGGTGAAAAACTGTTTTTT. It encodes CASLRQGRIGEKLFF. The chain combines TRBV2 with TRBJ1-4; the match to TRBD1 covers 8 bases. V lost 8 bases and J lost 7; bases outside the gene matches: 12. The V gene's germline CDR1 is SNHLY and CDR2 FYNNEI. The CDR3 is 15 residues long. The whole variable domain, filled in from reference TRBV2 and TRBJ1-4, reads EPEVTQTPSHQVTQMGQEVILRCVPISNHLYFYWYRQILGQKVEFLVSFYNNEISEKSEIFDDQFSVERPDGSNFTLKIRSTKLEDSAMYFCASLRQGRIGEKLFFGSGTQLSVL.